What follows describes a single TCR beta chain. These data come from a study of T cell repertoires in cytomegalovirus infection. Per the germline V gene, CDR1 is MDHEN and CDR2 is SYDVKM. Trimming stripped 6 bases from V and 0 bases from J, with 12 bases between. The length of the CDR3 is 14 residues. One entry per CDR3 protein results from TCRdb running MiXCR on the reads. This sample has approximately 180,000 distinct CDR3 sequences, with roughly 15% found just once. The receptor was derived from a human donor in good health (CMV status not recorded). Some clones in this sample may be carry-over from other donors' samples. The sequenced sample was CD8+ T cells from PBMCs. The V and J genes are TRBV28 and TRBJ2-7; no firm D call. CDR3 DNA sequence: TGTGCCAGCAGCCCGGTTGCATCCTCCTACGAGCAGTACTTC. This gives the protein CASSPVASSYEQYF.